One TCR beta chain is described in this entry. Original processing methods: Amplification with reference gene primers provided the estimates of nucleated cell counts. Assay: immunoSEQ multiplex PCR; the TCRdb copy retains only in-frame clones and omits some. V and J calls and clone size are copied from that table; D and trimming were computed from the DNA. Of a few hundred thousand clones detected, over 75% appear once; the ten largest clones hold about 2.5%. The data were taken from a study of blood T cell repertoires in COVID-19. Study summary: The analysed material was cDNA or gDNA that came from T cells, B-cell-depleted T cells, or PBMCs.

The CDR3 is 16 residues long. V shed 6 bases, J shed 3 bases, and the junction held 8 bases outside the gene matches. In germline, CDR1 is MDHEN, CDR2 SYDVKM. Sequencing input: peripheral blood. This receptor was obtained from a woman in her forties or fifties with acute or convalescent COVID-19. V gene TRBV28 combines with J gene TRBJ2-7, with 13 bases identical to TRBD2. The chain's CDR3 is CASSPRTSGSFYEQYF. CDR3 DNA: TGTGCCAGCAGCCCGAGGACTAGCGGGAGTTTCTACGAGCAGTACTTC.